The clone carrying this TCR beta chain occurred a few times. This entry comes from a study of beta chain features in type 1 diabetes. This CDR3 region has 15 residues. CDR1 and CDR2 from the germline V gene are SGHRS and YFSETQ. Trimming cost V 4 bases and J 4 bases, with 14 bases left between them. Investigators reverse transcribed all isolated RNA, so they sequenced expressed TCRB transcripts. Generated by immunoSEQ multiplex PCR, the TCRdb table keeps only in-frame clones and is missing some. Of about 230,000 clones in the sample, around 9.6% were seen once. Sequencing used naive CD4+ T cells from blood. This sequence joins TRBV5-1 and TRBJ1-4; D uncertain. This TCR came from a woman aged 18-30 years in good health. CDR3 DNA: TGCGCCAGCAGCAACAGACCCGGCGTTAATGAAAAACTGTTTTTT. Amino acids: CASSNRPGVNEKLFF.